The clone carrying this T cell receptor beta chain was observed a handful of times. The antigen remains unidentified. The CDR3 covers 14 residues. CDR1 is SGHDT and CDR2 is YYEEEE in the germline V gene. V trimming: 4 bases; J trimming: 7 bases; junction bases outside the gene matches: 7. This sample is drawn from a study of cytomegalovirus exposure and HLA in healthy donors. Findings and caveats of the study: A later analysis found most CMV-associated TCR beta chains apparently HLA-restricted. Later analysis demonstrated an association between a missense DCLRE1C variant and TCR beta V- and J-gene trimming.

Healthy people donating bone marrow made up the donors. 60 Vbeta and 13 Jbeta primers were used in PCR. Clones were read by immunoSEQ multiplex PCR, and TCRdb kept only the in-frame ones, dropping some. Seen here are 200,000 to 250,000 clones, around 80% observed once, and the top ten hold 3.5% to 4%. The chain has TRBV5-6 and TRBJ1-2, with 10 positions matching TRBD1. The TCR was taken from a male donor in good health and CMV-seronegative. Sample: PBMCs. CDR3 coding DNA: TGTGCCAGCAGCATTGACAGGGGGCTTTTTGGCTACACCTTC. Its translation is CASSIDRGLFGYTF.